A selection of T cell receptor beta chains follows, all from one sample in a study of identical twins. TCRdb reprocessed the 5' RACE reads with MiXCR, giving one entry per CDR3 protein. The sample lists fewer than 500,000 distinct CDR3 sequences, approximately 14% occurring once. This same sample was also part of a study on yellow fever vaccine responses in identical twins.

Sequencing input: CD4+ T cells sorted from blood. These receptors were obtained from a woman aged 18-29 years in good health. The CDR3 runs from the conserved cysteine through the conserved F or W. D genes are given only for firm matches. Clone size appears in some rows only: once, few, many, or a class for an expanded clone.

J gene,D gene,V gene,clone size,CDR3 length,CDR3 DNA,CDR3 protein
TRBJ2-5,-,TRBV7-3,few,12,TGTGCCAGCAGCTTAGGTTTAGGGACCCAGTACTTC,CASSLGLGTQYF
TRBJ2-3,TRBD2,TRBV18,-,14,TGTGCCAGCGCGGCGCGGGGGGGCCCAGATACGCAGTATTTT,CASAARGGPDTQYF
TRBJ1-4,-,TRBV5-1,-,14,TGCGCCAGCAGCTTGGACGGAGTTAATGAAAAACTGTTTTTT,CASSLDGVNEKLFF
TRBJ1-2,-,TRBV5-1,many,15,TGCGCCAGCAGCCCTGGACAGCAAATTAACTATGGCTACACCTTC,CASSPGQQINYGYTF
TRBJ2-3,-,TRBV5-1,few,14,TGCGCCAGCAGCTTCGACAGGCCCACAGATACGCAGTATTTT,CASSFDRPTDTQYF
TRBJ1-5,TRBD1,TRBV23-1,-,17,TGCGCCAGCAGTCAAGACAGACAGGGGCCGGACAATCAGCCCCAGCATTTT,CASSQDRQGPDNQPQHF
TRBJ2-3,TRBD2,TRBV9,-,15,TGTGCCAGCAGCGTACTTAGCGGGGGAACAGATACGCAGTATTTT,CASSVLSGGTDTQYF
TRBJ2-2,TRBD2,TRBV29-1,many,15,TGCAGCGTGGGGACTAGCGGGCAGAACACCGGGGAGCTGTTTTTT,CSVGTSGQNTGELFF
TRBJ1-2,-,TRBV6-5,few,15,TGTGCCAGCAGTTACACAGAAACAGTTGCCGGCGGCTACACCTTC,CASSYTETVAGGYTF
TRBJ2-3,TRBD2,TRBV10-1,few,18,TGCGCCAGCAGTGAGCCAGAAGGCGGGAGGAACCCCATGCGGGCGCAGTATTTT,CASSEPEGGRNPMRAQYF
TRBJ2-1,TRBD2,TRBV11-2,-,19,TGTGCCAGCAGAGCCGGGACTAGCGGGTCAAGGCCCGGGGACAATGAGCAGTTCTTC,CASRAGTSGSRPGDNEQFF
TRBJ1-4,TRBD1,TRBV5-1,many,15,TGCGCCAGCAGCTCCACCGGGACAGGGAGTGAAAAACTGTTTTTT,CASSSTGTGSEKLFF
TRBJ2-1,-,TRBV27,-,13,TGTGCCAGCAGGACTTACGGAGGGAATGAGCAGTTCTTC,CASRTYGGNEQFF
TRBJ2-3,TRBD2,TRBV12-3/TRBV12-4,-,15,TGTGCCAGCAGGTTCCTAGCGGGAGGGACCGATACGCAGTATTTT,CASRFLAGGTDTQYF
TRBJ1-2,-,TRBV7-9,many,15,TGTGCCAGCAGCTCACGAGCCCCCGAGCTCTATGGCTACACCTTC,CASSSRAPELYGYTF
TRBJ2-2,-,TRBV2,-,14,TGTGCCGGTGGGGGGCGGGAGAACACCGGGGAGCTGTTTTTT,CAGGGRENTGELFF
TRBJ2-1,TRBD1,TRBV5-1,many,12,TGCGCCAGCAGTACGACAGGGGATGAGCAGTTCTTC,CASSTTGDEQFF
TRBJ2-2,-,TRBV9,few,15,TGTGCCAGCAGCGTAGCGGACAGACACACCGGGGAGCTGTTTTTT,CASSVADRHTGELFF
TRBJ2-2,-,TRBV4-3,few,13,TGCGCCAGCAGCGAGGCGGACACCGGGGAGCTGTTTTTT,CASSEADTGELFF
TRBJ2-1,-,TRBV6-4,-,12,TGTGCCAGCAGTGATCGGAGTAATGAGCAGTTCTTC,CASSDRSNEQFF
TRBJ1-2,-,TRBV20-1,many,12,TGCAGTGCTGCGACGGGGGTGAATGGCTACACCTTC,CSAATGVNGYTF
TRBJ2-1,-,TRBV20-1,few,14,TGCAGTGCACCGACACCTGCGTCGAGGAATGAGCAGTTCTTC,CSAPTPASRNEQFF
TRBJ2-7,TRBD1,TRBV29-1,-,13,TGCAGCGCGGGGACAGGGGAAAACTACGAGCAGTACTTC,CSAGTGENYEQYF
TRBJ2-7,-,TRBV29-1,many,12,TGCAGCGTTGAATCAGGGTCGAGCGAGCAGTACTTC,CSVESGSSEQYF
TRBJ1-2,-,TRBV2,many,15,TGTGCCAGCAGCGCTGGACGGAGACGGGAGCATGGCTACACCTTC,CASSAGRRREHGYTF
TRBJ2-3,TRBD2,TRBV20-1,few,14,TGCAGTGCTAGGGTAGCGGGGGGGCCTGATACGCAGTATTTT,CSARVAGGPDTQYF
TRBJ2-2,-,TRBV24-1,few,15,TGTGCCACCAGTGATTCACTGCACAACACCGGGGAGCTGTTTTTT,CATSDSLHNTGELFF
TRBJ2-5,TRBD1,TRBV2,few,15,TGTGCCAGCAGCTCCGTCAGGGGGTGGCAAGAGACCCAGTACTTC,CASSSVRGWQETQYF
TRBJ2-1,-,TRBV4-3,-,14,TGCGCCAGCAGCCAAGATGATGGGGGAAATGAGCAGTTCTTC,CASSQDDGGNEQFF
TRBJ2-1,-,TRBV15,-,14,TGTGCCACCCAGCAGAGGTCCGTGGCGGGTGAGCAGTTCTTC,CATQQRSVAGEQFF
TRBJ2-7,-,TRBV5-1,few,13,TGCGCCAGCAGCCTAACATCGCCCTACGAGCAGTACTTC,CASSLTSPYEQYF
TRBJ2-7,TRBD1,TRBV18,-,18,TGTGCCAGCTCACCATCAGAATCAAGGGGGCCCCCTTCCTACGAGCAGTACTTC,CASSPSESRGPPSYEQYF
TRBJ2-3,TRBD1,TRBV28,many,13,TGTGCCAGCAGGGGACAGGGGACAGATACGCAGTATTTT,CASRGQGTDTQYF
TRBJ1-1,-,TRBV5-1,-,16,TGCGCCAGCAGCTTTTCTACAGGGACCATGAACACTGAAGCTTTCTTT,CASSFSTGTMNTEAFF
TRBJ2-1,TRBD2,TRBV12-3/TRBV12-4,few,12,TGTGCCAGCAGTTCCGGGAGGGCTGAGCAGTTCTTC,CASSSGRAEQFF
TRBJ2-7,-,TRBV2,few,13,TGTGCCAGCATTGAGCCCCCCGTCTACGAGCAGTACTTC,CASIEPPVYEQYF
TRBJ1-1,TRBD1,TRBV28,few,14,TGTGCCAGCACTTACAGGGGTATTAACACTGAAGCTTTCTTT,CASTYRGINTEAFF
TRBJ2-7,TRBD2,TRBV6-1,few,13,TGTGCCAGCAGTGAGCGGGAGGGCTACGAGCAGTACTTC,CASSEREGYEQYF
TRBJ1-1,-,TRBV29-1,-,12,TGCAGCGTTGAAAAGGGGGACACTGAAGCTTTCTTT,CSVEKGDTEAFF
TRBJ2-1,TRBD2,TRBV20-1,few,14,TGCAGTGCTATCAAGCGGGAGTTCTACAATGAGCAGTTCTTC,CSAIKREFYNEQFF
TRBJ2-3,-,TRBV7-2,-,15,TGTGCCAGCATGATAGAGGCCAAGGGGACAGATACGCAGTATTTT,CASMIEAKGTDTQYF